This is a list of T cell receptor beta chains from one sample in a study of cytomegalovirus exposure and HLA in healthy donors. Produced via immunoSEQ multiplex PCR; TCRdb's table is partial and in-frame only. The table lists some 120,000 clones, around 67% of them singletons. Sequencing was carried out using PBMCs. These receptors came from a man aged 55 to 70 in good health and CMV-seropositive. The CDR3 runs from the conserved cysteine through the conserved F or W. A D gene is named only where the DNA matches it firmly. The size of a clone is reported for some rows only, either as once, few or many, or as a class for expanded clones.

abundance	d_gene	v_gene	j_gene	len	CDR3aa	CDR3nt
NA	NA	TRBV5-6	TRBJ2-3	16	CASSLVGGARTDTQYF	TGTGCCAGCAGCTTGGTTGGGGGGGCGCGCACAGATACGCAGTATTTT
NA	NA	TRBV28	TRBJ2-7	11	CASSLGDEQYF	TGTGCCAGCAGCCTGGGAGACGAGCAGTACTTC
NA	NA	TRBV28	TRBJ1-5	13	CASSRGGWQPQHF	TGTGCCAGCAGTCGGGGGGGGTGGCAGCCCCAGCATTTT
few	TRBD2	TRBV29-1	TRBJ2-1	15	CSVDSWSSGGNEQFF	TGCAGCGTTGATTCGTGGTCTAGCGGGGGGAATGAGCAGTTCTTC
NA	NA	TRBV10-3	TRBJ2-3	12	CAIGPSTDTQYF	TGTGCCATCGGGCCAAGCACAGATACGCAGTATTTT
NA	NA	TRBV7-6	TRBJ2-2	16	CASSPFQLGLTGELFF	TGTGCCAGCAGCCCCTTTCAGTTGGGGCTCACCGGGGAGCTGTTTTTT
NA	TRBD1	TRBV5-1	TRBJ1-2	16	CASSAIQGAGTYGYTF	TGCGCCAGCAGCGCGATTCAGGGGGCAGGGACCTATGGCTACACCTTC
few	NA	TRBV19	TRBJ2-7	15	CASKETGYGSYEQYF	TGTGCCAGTAAAGAAACAGGTTACGGCTCCTACGAGCAGTACTTC
NA	TRBD1	TRBV29-1	TRBJ2-7	13	CSKDRALSYEQYF	TGCAGCAAAGACAGGGCTTTGTCCTACGAGCAGTACTTC
NA	NA	TRBV5-1	TRBJ2-3	14	CASRAKISTDTQYF	TGCGCCAGCAGGGCCAAGATTAGCACAGATACGCAGTATTTT
NA	TRBD2	TRBV5-8	TRBJ2-3	17	CASSLLVGGGRTDTQYF	TGTGCCAGCAGCTTGCTCGTCGGGGGGGGCCGCACAGATACGCAGTATTTT
few	TRBD1	TRBV5-4	TRBJ1-1	15	CASSLGAGGYTEAFF	TGTGCCAGCAGCTTGGGGGCAGGGGGGTACACTGAAGCTTTCTTT
few	NA	TRBV5-4	TRBJ2-1	12	CASSFDNNEQFF	TGTGCCAGCAGCTTCGACAACAATGAGCAGTTCTTC
once	NA	TRBV11-2	TRBJ1-1	14	CASSLESEGGEAFF	TGTGCCAGCAGCTTAGAATCCGAGGGTGGTGAAGCTTTCTTT
once	TRBD1	TRBV5-5	TRBJ2-7	14	CASSFGTGSYEQYF	TGTGCCAGCAGCTTCGGGACAGGTTCCTACGAGCAGTACTTC
NA	NA	TRBV11-2	TRBJ2-2	16	CASSAPGQANTGELFF	TGTGCCAGCAGTGCTCCGGGACAAGCGAACACCGGGGAGCTGTTTTTT
once	TRBD2	TRBV10-3	TRBJ2-1	15	CAISEGLAGDNEQFF	TGTGCCATCAGTGAGGGACTAGCGGGGGACAATGAGCAGTTCTTC
NA	NA	TRBV5-1	TRBJ1-1	13	CASSLGHNTEAFF	TGCGCCAGCAGCTTGGGGCACAACACTGAAGCTTTCTTT
once	TRBD2	TRBV5-1	TRBJ2-5	14	CASSSAGSEETQYF	TGCGCCAGCAGTTCAGCGGGGTCCGAGGAGACCCAGTACTTC
NA	NA	TRBV28	TRBJ1-4	15	CASSSWTEDNEKLFF	TGTGCCAGCAGTTCCTGGACAGAAGATAATGAAAAACTGTTTTTT
NA	NA	TRBV28	TRBJ1-6	15	CASSQYAHLNSPLHF	TGTGCCAGCAGCCAATACGCACACCTTAATTCACCCCTCCACTTT
NA	TRBD1	TRBV29-1	TRBJ1-3	13	CSARDRGVNTIYF	TGCAGCGCCCGGGACAGGGGAGTAAACACCATATATTTT
NA	TRBD1	TRBV30	TRBJ1-5	16	CAWSLPDRGGDQPQHF	TGTGCCTGGAGTTTGCCGGACAGGGGAGGGGATCAGCCCCAGCATTTT
NA	NA	TRBV5-1	TRBJ2-7	14	CASSLTGSLYEQYF	TGCGCCAGCAGCTTGACAGGGAGCCTCTACGAGCAGTACTTC
NA	NA	TRBV6-6	TRBJ2-3	12	CASKMTTDTQYF	TGTGCCAGCAAAATGACTACAGATACGCAGTATTTT
NA	TRBD2	TRBV7-2	TRBJ2-2	15	CASSLFSGGTGELFF	TGTGCCAGCAGCTTATTTAGCGGGGGCACCGGGGAGCTGTTTTTT
NA	TRBD1	TRBV30	TRBJ1-2	16	CAWSKWTGDGNYGYTF	TGTGCCTGGAGTAAATGGACAGGGGACGGCAACTATGGCTACACCTTC
NA	NA	TRBV27	TRBJ1-4	12	CASSLRGEKLFF	TGTGCCAGCAGTTTACGAGGGGAAAAACTGTTTTTT
NA	NA	TRBV28	TRBJ1-1	12	CASIKYGGEAFF	TGTGCCAGCATCAAGTACGGCGGAGAAGCTTTCTTT
NA	TRBD2	TRBV2	TRBJ2-5	17	CASSKLAGGVLMETQYF	TGTGCCAGCAGCAAACTAGCGGGGGGCGTGTTGATGGAGACCCAGTACTTC
NA	TRBD2	TRBV7-3	TRBJ2-5	15	CASSPRGAGGETQYF	TGTGCCAGCAGCCCCCGGGGAGCGGGAGGAGAGACCCAGTACTTC